The entry below describes one T cell receptor beta chain. The CDR3 is 11 residues long. V dropped 0 bases and J dropped 14 bases, with 9 bases sitting between them. Germline V lookup: CDR1 SGHVS, CDR2 FQNEAQ. Repertoires were generated with immunoSEQ multiplex PCR, while TCRdb's copy carries only in-frame clones and drops some. The data show 80,000 to 100,000 clones, approximately 75% seen once. The record originates from a study of shared clonotypes between healthy human individuals. Those who donated, Caucasian adults without exception, all lived in Nashville, Tennessee. The chain employs TRBV7-8 and TRBJ2-3; D call uncertain. The sample taken for sequencing was memory CD8+ T cells sorted from blood. Subset indicated: CD45RO+ cells pooled with CCR7-negative TemRA cells. This TCR derives from a man aged 25 to 40 in good health. CDR3 amino acids: CASSLAGYAYF. CDR3 coding DNA: TGTGCCAGCAGCTTAGCAGGTTATGCGTATTTT.